This T cell receptor (beta chain) emerged from a study of cytomegalovirus exposure and HLA in healthy donors. Findings and caveats of the study: The study recorded around 160 TCR beta chains that were cytomegalovirus-associated. The classifier reportedly diagnosed cytomegalovirus status with high sensitivity and specificity. The tendency of first-cohort TCR clusters to co-occur in the approximately 120 validation repertoires was identified by a subsequent analysis.

Produced via immunoSEQ multiplex PCR; TCRdb's table is partial and in-frame only. The top ten hold 0.65% to 0.85% of the sample, which has a few hundred thousand clones, about nine tenths seen once. Germline CDR1 is MGHRA and CDR2 is YSYEKL. The CDR3 totals 13 residues. The ends were cut back, 0 bases at V and 8 bases at J, with 8 bases in the middle. Separate from the approximately 700-subject first cohort was the roughly 120-subject validation cohort, to which the donors belonged. On this clone: Its antigen is not identified.

The V gene is TRBV4-1, the J gene TRBJ2-1, with D possibly matching TRBD2 (6 bases). Sample: PBMCs. The clonotype originates from a woman between 18 and 29 years old in good health and CMV-seronegative. CDR3 bases: TGCGCCAGCAGCCAAGACCCGGGGGATGAGCAGTTCTTC. It is translated as CASSQDPGDEQFF.